These 7 T cell receptor beta chains originate from one sample sequenced in a study of blood T cell repertoires in COVID-19. Profiled with immunoSEQ multiplex PCR; TCRdb holds only in-frame clones, not every one. The sample lists about 140,000 clones, more than 70% occurring once. The specimen sequenced was PBMCs or T cells enriched from blood (not recorded which). The receptor set was obtained from a man between 35 and 55 years old with acute COVID-19.

The chain recombines TRBV7-2 with TRBJ1-2, with 8 bases that match TRBD1. The trim removed 0 bases at V and 8 bases at J, leaving 8 bases unmatched. The CDR3 is 15 amino acids. CDR1 and CDR2 (germline): SGHTA, FQGNSA. In DNA form, the CDR3 reads TGTGCCAGCAGCTTAGCACGGACAGGGAATAGGGGCTACACCTTC. Encoded protein: CASSLARTGNRGYTF.

The V call is TRBV18, the J call TRBJ1-1, with TRBD1 identical over 7 bases. Germline loops: CDR1 KGHSH, CDR2 LQKENI. J was trimmed by 3 bases and V by 6 bases; bases with no gene match: 4. This CDR3 has 13 residues. The CDR3 nucleotides are TGTGCCAGCTCCGAAGGACAGGACACTGAAGCTTTCTTT. Protein: CASSEGQDTEAFF. The full variable domain, its missing parts supplied by reference TRBV18 and TRBJ1-1, is NAGVMQNPRHLVRRRGQEARLRCSPMKGHSHVYWYRQLPEEGLKFMVYLQKENIIDESGMPKERFSAEFPKEGPSILRIQQVVRGDSAAYFCASSEGQDTEAFFGQGTRLTVV.

The V gene is TRBV27, the J gene TRBJ2-7, with TRBD2 identical over 7 bases. After removal of 5 bases from V and 3 bases from J, the junction contained 7 bases not matched to a gene. CDR1 MNHEY and CDR2 SMNVEV come from the germline V gene (reference sequence). The CDR3 runs to 14 residues. The CDR3 DNA reads as TGTGCCAGCAGTCCCATGGGAGGGAACTACGAGCAGTACTTC. This sequence encodes CASSPMGGNYEQYF.

CDR3 DNA: TGTGCCAGCAGGACAGGAGGAGCTAACTATGGCTACACCTTC. This gives the protein CASRTGGANYGYTF. The chain is built from TRBV5-5 and TRBJ1-2; D possibly corresponds to TRBD1 (6 bases). Between the trimmed V and J ends, which lost 5 bases and 0 bases, there was a span of 11 bases. Germline loops: CDR1 SGHKS, CDR2 YYEKEE (reference sequence). The CDR3 length is 14 residues.

The gene calls are TRBV29-1 and TRBJ1-1; D remains ambiguous. This CDR3 spans 14 amino acids. V lost 4 bases and J 2 bases, leaving 14 bases between the germline ends. The germline V gene has CDR1 SQVTM and CDR2 ANQGSEA. CDR3 in DNA: TGCAGCGTTGCTTTGGGGAGTATAAACACTGAAGCTTTCTTT. It yields the protein CSVALGSINTEAFF. Drawing the rest from reference TRBV29-1 and TRBJ1-1, the complete variable domain is SAVISQKPSRDICQRGTSLTIQCQVDSQVTMMFWYRQQPGQSLTLIATANQGSEATYESGFVIDKFPISRPNLTFSTLTVSNMSPEDSSIYLCSVALGSINTEAFFGQGTRLTVV.

The table lists this clone with a count of one. This chain uses TRBV29-1 with TRBJ1-1; 8 bases align to TRBD1. The CDR3 extends over 15 amino acids. The germline CDR1 and CDR2 sequences are SQVTM and ANQGSEA. Losses at the gene ends were 7 bases for V and 1 base for J; bases not matched to a gene: 11. CDR3 in DNA: TGCAGCGCGCGAGTGGCAGGGGGCGCGAACACTGAAGCTTTCTTT. As protein: CSARVAGGANTEAFF.

This chain uses TRBV11-3 with TRBJ2-7; 9 bases match TRBD2. CDR1 SGHNT and CDR2 YENEEA come from the germline V gene. This CDR3 is built from 15 residues. J gave up 0 bases and V 0 bases, and 0 bases lay outside the gene matches. The CDR3 nucleotides read TGTGCCAGCAGCTTAGATAGCGGGAGCTCCTACGAGCAGTACTTC. It codes for CASSLDSGSSYEQYF.